A selection of T cell receptor beta chains follows, all from one sample in a study of cytomegalovirus exposure and HLA in healthy donors. Here immunoSEQ multiplex PCR was the method, and the copy in TCRdb shows in-frame clones only, minus some. The sample lists about 170,000 clones; around 80% were seen once. Input material: PBMCs. These receptors were obtained from a woman aged 45-65 years in good health and CMV-seropositive. CDR3s include the opening cysteine and the closing phenylalanine or tryptophan. D genes are given only for firm matches. Expanded clones are given a class, and other clones once, few, many or no size at all.

TRBJ2-1,TRBD1,-,TRBV10-3,TGTGCCATCAGTGAGGCTCGGGACAGGGGAAGGAATGAGCAGTTCTTC,CAISEARDRGRNEQFF
TRBJ2-3,TRBD1,-,TRBV5-1,TGCGCCAGCAGCAGGGACAGGGCCTCAGATACGCAGTATTTT,CASSRDRASDTQYF
TRBJ2-1,TRBD2,-,TRBV4-2,TGTGCCAGCAGCCAAGATCCCACTAGCGGGGGGGCTGGCGAGCAGTTCTTC,CASSQDPTSGGAGEQFF
TRBJ2-1,TRBD2,-,TRBV7-6,TGTGCCAGCAGCTTTGCGGGAGTATGGAATGAGCAGTTCTTC,CASSFAGVWNEQFF
TRBJ1-2,TRBD1,-,TRBV4-2,TGTGCCAGCAGCCCGGACAGGGGCTATGGCTACACCTTC,CASSPDRGYGYTF
TRBJ2-7,-,-,TRBV18,TGTGCCAGCTCCGAATCGGCCCAGGGGACCTCCTACGAGCAGTACTTC,CASSESAQGTSYEQYF
TRBJ2-5,TRBD1,few,TRBV30,TGTGCCTGGAGTGTACAGGGGGCGGGTGAGACCCAGTACTTC,CAWSVQGAGETQYF
TRBJ1-1,-,-,TRBV9,TGTGCCAGCAGCCCTTATGGCGGGATAGCCACTGAAGCTTTCTTT,CASSPYGGIATEAFF
TRBJ2-1,-,-,TRBV6-4,TGTGCCAGCAGTGTCGATCCAGCGTACTACAATGAGCAGTTCTTC,CASSVDPAYYNEQFF
TRBJ2-7,-,-,TRBV4-3,TGCGCCAGCAGCCAATCGGGCGGGACGGGATGGTCCTACGAGCAGTACTTC,CASSQSGGTGWSYEQYF
TRBJ1-5,TRBD1,-,TRBV15,TGTGCCACCAGCCGACAGGGGACTTCTCAGCCCCAGCATTTT,CATSRQGTSQPQHF
TRBJ2-7,-,-,TRBV19,TGTGCCAGTAGTATCCCAAGCGAGCAGTACTTC,CASSIPSEQYF
TRBJ2-3,TRBD1,-,TRBV12-5,TGTGCTAGCCAGGGACAGAGCACAGATACGCAGTATTTT,CASQGQSTDTQYF
TRBJ2-3,-,-,TRBV13,TGTGCCAGCAGCTTAGAGCGCCTCCCCACGGATACGCAGTATTTT,CASSLERLPTDTQYF
TRBJ2-7,TRBD1,-,TRBV5-1,TGCGCCAGCAGCCTAGGGACAGGAGCCTCCTACGAGCAGTACTTC,CASSLGTGASYEQYF
TRBJ1-1,TRBD1,-,TRBV30,TGTGCCTGGAGCGCCCAGGGGGACACTGAAGCTTTCTTT,CAWSAQGDTEAFF
TRBJ1-1,-,-,TRBV7-3,TGTGCCAGCAGCTTAAATTCGGGGGGCACTGAAGCTTTCTTT,CASSLNSGGTEAFF
TRBJ2-2,TRBD1,few,TRBV6-4,TGTGCCAGCAGTGCGACAGGGGGCGCGGGGACCGGGGAGCTGTTTTTT,CASSATGGAGTGELFF
TRBJ2-3,-,-,TRBV7-9,TGTTCCAGCAGCTTATTCCCAGGCAACAGCACAGATACGCAGTATTTT,CSSSLFPGNSTDTQYF
TRBJ1-1,-,-,TRBV6-1,TGTGCCAGCACCTTACAGGTTGCTATGAACACTGAAGCTTTCTTT,CASTLQVAMNTEAFF
TRBJ2-7,-,-,TRBV11-3,TGTGCCAGCAGCTTAATGGGGGCACACGAGCAGTACTTC,CASSLMGAHEQYF
TRBJ2-5,TRBD2,-,TRBV6-1,TGTGCCAGCAGTGAATTCTCCTTCGGGGGGGTCCAAGAGACCCAGTACTTC,CASSEFSFGGVQETQYF
TRBJ1-5,-,-,TRBV29-1,TGCAGCGTTGGACAGTCGGGCAATCAGCCCCAGCATTTT,CSVGQSGNQPQHF
TRBJ2-1,-,-,TRBV7-3,TGTGCCAGCAGCTTAATTCCCCCCTCCTTAGCTGCCCCAAATGAGCAGTTCTTC,CASSLIPPSLAAPNEQFF
TRBJ2-7,TRBD2,-,TRBV6-5,TGTGCCAGCAGTTCGGGACTAGCGGGGACCTACGAGCAGTACTTC,CASSSGLAGTYEQYF
TRBJ1-1,TRBD1,-,TRBV6-5,TGTGCCAGCAGAGGACAGGGGGCGACTGAAGCTTTCTTT,CASRGQGATEAFF
TRBJ1-4,TRBD1,few,TRBV30,TGTGCCTGGAGTCGACAGGGAGAAGAAAAACTGTTTTTT,CAWSRQGEEKLFF
TRBJ2-2,-,-,TRBV2,TGTGCCAGCAGTGGGGGCGGGGGCCGCGACACCGGGGAGCTGTTTTTT,CASSGGGGRDTGELFF
TRBJ1-3,-,-,TRBV14,TGTGCCAGCAGCCAAGATTGGGCATATGGAAACACCATATATTTT,CASSQDWAYGNTIYF
TRBJ2-3,-,-,TRBV6-5,TGTGCCAGCAGTTCCATGGGAGGGGGAGATACGCAGTATTTT,CASSSMGGGDTQYF
TRBJ1-6,-,-,TRBV5-5,TGTGCCAGCAGCTTGGGCCCCCCCAGGGGCCCCGAGGGCCTAGGTTCACCCCTCCACTTT,CASSLGPPRGPEGLGSPLHF
TRBJ2-3,TRBD1,once,TRBV7-2,TGTGCCAGCAGCCGTACAGGGGTGGTCACAGATACGCAGTATTTT,CASSRTGVVTDTQYF
TRBJ2-1,TRBD2,-,TRBV5-1,TGCGCCAGCAGCTCGAGGACTAGCGGATACTCCTACAATGAGCAGTTCTTC,CASSSRTSGYSYNEQFF
TRBJ2-3,-,-,TRBV7-2,TGTGCCAGCAGCACCCGGACTAGCACAGATACGCAGTATTTT,CASSTRTSTDTQYF
TRBJ2-7,-,-,TRBV11-2,TGTGCCAGCAGCTTAGCGTCCTCCTACGAGCAGTACTTC,CASSLASSYEQYF
TRBJ2-7,TRBD2,-,TRBV7-3,TGTGCCAGCAGCCTGGGACTAGCCCACGAGCAGTACTTC,CASSLGLAHEQYF
TRBJ2-7,TRBD2,-,TRBV7-9,TGTGCCAGCAGCCCACTAGCGGGAGTTTATGAGCAGTACTTC,CASSPLAGVYEQYF
TRBJ2-1,-,-,TRBV28,TGTGCCAGCAGTCCGACTAGTATAGGCTACAATGAGCAGTTCTTC,CASSPTSIGYNEQFF
TRBJ2-2,-,-,TRBV19,TGTGCCAGTATATCCGGGACTTACACCGGGGAGCTGTTTTTT,CASISGTYTGELFF
TRBJ2-5,TRBD1,-,TRBV19,TGTGCCAGCTCCCGCGCCCGGGACAGGGGGCGGGAAGAGACCCAGTACTTC,CASSRARDRGREETQYF
TRBJ1-1,TRBD1,-,TRBV7-3,TGTGCCAGCAGCTTAATGGGACAGGGTAGCACTGAAGCTTTCTTT,CASSLMGQGSTEAFF
TRBJ1-2,-,-,TRBV4-2,TGTGCCAGCAGCCAAGGAAGGACAGTTAACTATGGCTACACCTTC,CASSQGRTVNYGYTF
TRBJ1-4,TRBD1,few,TRBV7-9,TGTGCCAGCAGCTTAGGGAACAGGGGCGAAAAACTGTTTTTT,CASSLGNRGEKLFF
TRBJ2-1,TRBD2,-,TRBV5-1,TGCGCCAGCAGCTTGGTTAGCGGGGCGGGCTTCAATGAGCAGTTCTTC,CASSLVSGAGFNEQFF
TRBJ1-2,-,-,TRBV7-2,TGTGCCAGCAGCTCCCGGACGAGGGACTATGGCTACACCTTC,CASSSRTRDYGYTF
TRBJ2-1,TRBD2,-,TRBV7-9,TGTGCCAGCAGCTTAAATAGCGGGGGGCCAAATGAGCAGTTCTTC,CASSLNSGGPNEQFF
TRBJ2-3,-,-,TRBV5-1,TGCGCCAGCAGTCTTGCGGGTCGTAGCACAGATACGCAGTATTTT,CASSLAGRSTDTQYF